Listed here are 8 T cell receptor beta chains from one sample, sequenced in a study of shared clonotypes between healthy human individuals. Profiling relied on immunoSEQ multiplex PCR, and the TCRdb table lists in-frame clones only, not all of them. Of about 1.4 million clones in the sample, around 97% were seen once. Material for sequencing was naive CD4+ T cells sorted from blood. Indicated subset: CD45RA+ positively selected. The receptors come from a man aged 30-40 years in good health.

The chain is built from TRBV5-1 and TRBJ2-3, with 9 bases aligning to TRBD2. The CDR3 has 17 amino acids. Germline loops: CDR1 SGHRS, CDR2 YFSETQ. The V and J ends lost 4 bases and 3 bases, in that order; junction bases with no gene match: 12. CDR3 in amino acids: CASSPEMGLAVTDTQYF. The CDR3 DNA follows: TGCGCCAGCAGCCCGGAGATGGGACTAGCAGTAACAGATACGCAGTATTTT.

J is TRBJ2-5 and V is TRBV5-4; 7 bases fit TRBD2. Germline assignment: CDR1 SGHNT and CDR2 YYREEE (reference sequence). There are 16 residues in the CDR3. Trimming cost V 2 bases and J 5 bases; bases outside gene matches: 12. The CDR3 bases are TGTGCCAGCAGCTTTGGGGCTAGCGGCCCGAAGGAGACCCAGTACTTC. Amino acid sequence: CASSFGASGPKETQYF.

This chain joins TRBV19 and TRBJ2-3; TRBD2 matches 10 bases. This CDR3 comprises 14 residues. With 9 bases clipped from V and 12 bases from J, the junction kept 15 bases outside the gene matches. Germline-derived CDR1 and CDR2 are LNHDA and SQIVND (reference sequence). The CDR3 sequence is CASDSPFSGRPQYF. DNA for the CDR3: TGTGCCAGCGATTCGCCCTTTAGCGGGAGGCCCCAGTATTTT.

This rearrangement joins TRBV30 to TRBJ2-1; no clear D gene. The CDR3 extends over 11 amino acids. Per the germline V gene, CDR1 is GTSNPN and CDR2 is SVGIG (reference sequence). Trimming took off 2 bases at V and 6 bases at J, with 5 bases between the two ends. CDR3 amino acids: CAWSIINEQFF. The CDR3 DNA follows: TGTGCCTGGAGTATCATCAATGAGCAGTTCTTC.

V usage is TRBV5-6 and J usage is TRBJ1-1; 8 nucleotides align to TRBD1. The CDR3 is 15 amino acids. Trimming removed 0 bases from V and 2 bases from J; junction bases left unmatched: 3. Per germline, CDR1 SGHDT and CDR2 YYEEEE. Here the CDR3 DNA reads TGTGCCAGCAGCTTGGCCCAGGGGGCCAACACTGAAGCTTTCTTT. Amino acid sequence: CASSLAQGANTEAFF.

In its sample, this clone was seen once. The gene calls are TRBV7-2 and TRBJ2-2; 7 positions agree with TRBD1. The CDR3 contains 14 residues. Germline loops: CDR1 SGHTA, CDR2 FQGNSA. Trimming at V came to 5 bases and at J to 6 bases, leaving 6 bases not matched to a gene. The CDR3 region is CASSRIQGAGELFF. The CDR3 coding sequence is TGTGCCAGCAGCCGAATCCAGGGGGCCGGGGAGCTGTTTTTT.

The rearrangement joins TRBV11-2 to TRBJ2-1; 9 nucleotides match TRBD1. The CDR3 is 16 residues long. Germline V gene sequence: CDR1 SGHAT, CDR2 FQNNGV. V shed 4 bases and J 8 bases; nucleotides not matched to a gene: 12. For the CDR3, the DNA is TGTGCCAGCAGCTCCGGGCGGGGGACAGGGAACTATGAGCAGTTCTTC. Translated, it gives CASSSGRGTGNYEQFF.

V usage is TRBV19 and J usage is TRBJ2-3; D may correspond to TRBD1 or TRBD2 (5 bases each). Between the trimmed V and J ends, which lost 5 bases and 6 bases, there was a span of 21 bases. The CDR3 extends over 16 amino acids. Germline V lookup: CDR1 LNHDA, CDR2 SQIVND (reference sequence). CDR3 in amino acids: CASSLVPGRAADTQYF. The CDR3 bases are TGTGCCAGTAGTTTGGTACCGGGACGGGCAGCTGATACGCAGTATTTT.